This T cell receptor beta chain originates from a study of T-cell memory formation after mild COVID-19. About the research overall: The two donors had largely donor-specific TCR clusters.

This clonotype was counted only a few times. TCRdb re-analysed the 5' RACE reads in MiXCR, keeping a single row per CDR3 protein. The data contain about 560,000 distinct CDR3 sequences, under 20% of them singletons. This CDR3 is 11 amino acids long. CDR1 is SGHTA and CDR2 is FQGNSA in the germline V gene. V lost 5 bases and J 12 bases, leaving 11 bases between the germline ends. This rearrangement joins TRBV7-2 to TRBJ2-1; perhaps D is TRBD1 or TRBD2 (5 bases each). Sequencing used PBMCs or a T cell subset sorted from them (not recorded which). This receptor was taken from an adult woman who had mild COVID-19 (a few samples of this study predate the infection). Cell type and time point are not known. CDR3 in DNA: TGTGCCAGCAGCCCCGGGACCCCGCAGTTCTTC. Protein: CASSPGTPQFF.